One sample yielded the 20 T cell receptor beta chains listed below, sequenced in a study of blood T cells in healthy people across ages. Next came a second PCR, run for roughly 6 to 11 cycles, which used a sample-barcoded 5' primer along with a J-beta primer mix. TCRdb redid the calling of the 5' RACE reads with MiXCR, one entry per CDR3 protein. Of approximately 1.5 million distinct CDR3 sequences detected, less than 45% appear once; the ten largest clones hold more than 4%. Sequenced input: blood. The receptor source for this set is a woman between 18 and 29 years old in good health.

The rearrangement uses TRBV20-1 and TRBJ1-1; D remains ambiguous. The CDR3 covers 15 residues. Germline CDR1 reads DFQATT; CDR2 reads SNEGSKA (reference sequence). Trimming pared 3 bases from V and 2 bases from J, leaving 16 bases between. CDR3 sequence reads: CSARALAGKNTEAFF. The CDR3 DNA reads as TGCAGTGCTAGGGCCCTGGCAGGCAAAAACACTGAAGCTTTCTTT.

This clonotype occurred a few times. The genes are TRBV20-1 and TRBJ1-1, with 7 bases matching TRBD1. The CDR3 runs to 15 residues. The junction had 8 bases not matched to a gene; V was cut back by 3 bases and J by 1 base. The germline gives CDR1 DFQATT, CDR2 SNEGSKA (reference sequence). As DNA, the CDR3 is TGCAGTGCTAGTCCCTCGACAGGGTGGAACACTGAAGCTTTCTTT. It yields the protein CSASPSTGWNTEAFF.

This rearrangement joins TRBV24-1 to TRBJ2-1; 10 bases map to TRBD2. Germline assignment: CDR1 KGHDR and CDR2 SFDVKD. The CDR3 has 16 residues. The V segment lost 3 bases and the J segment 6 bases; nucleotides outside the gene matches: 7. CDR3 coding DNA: TGTGCCACCAGTGATAACCTAGCGGGAGTGGGCAATGAGCAGTTCTTC. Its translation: CATSDNLAGVGNEQFF.

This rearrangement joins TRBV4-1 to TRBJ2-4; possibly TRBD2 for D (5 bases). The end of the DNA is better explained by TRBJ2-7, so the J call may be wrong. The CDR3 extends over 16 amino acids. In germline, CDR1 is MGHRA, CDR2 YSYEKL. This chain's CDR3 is CASSQDRGMGSYEQYF. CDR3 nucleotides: TGCGCCAGCAGCCAAGATCGAGGGATGGGCAGCTACGAGCAGTACTTC.

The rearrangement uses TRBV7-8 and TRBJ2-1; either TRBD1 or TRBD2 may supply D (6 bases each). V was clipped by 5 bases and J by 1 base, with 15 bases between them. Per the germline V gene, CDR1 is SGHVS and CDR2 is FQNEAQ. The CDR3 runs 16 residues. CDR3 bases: TGTGCCAGCAGCCCGAGGGGGGACGGGTCCTACAATGAGCAGTTCTTC. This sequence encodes CASSPRGDGSYNEQFF. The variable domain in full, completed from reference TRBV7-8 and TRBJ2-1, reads GAGVSQSPRYKVAKRGQDVALRCDPISGHVSLFWYQQALGQGPEFLTYFQNEAQLDKSGLPSDRFFAERPEGSVSTLKIQRTQQEDSAVYLCASSPRGDGSYNEQFFGPGTRLTVL.

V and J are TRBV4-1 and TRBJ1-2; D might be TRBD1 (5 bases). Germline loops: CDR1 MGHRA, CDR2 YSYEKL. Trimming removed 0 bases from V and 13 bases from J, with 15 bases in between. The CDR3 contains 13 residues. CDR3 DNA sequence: TGCGCCAGCAGCCAAGATGGGGGACGGCTTCCCACCTTC. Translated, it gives CASSQDGGRLPTF.

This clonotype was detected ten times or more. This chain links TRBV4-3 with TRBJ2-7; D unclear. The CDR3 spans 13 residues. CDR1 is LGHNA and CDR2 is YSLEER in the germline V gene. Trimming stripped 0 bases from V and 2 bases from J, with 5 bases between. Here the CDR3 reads CASSQDTTYEQYF. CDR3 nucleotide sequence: TGCGCCAGCAGCCAAGATACTACCTACGAGCAGTACTTC.

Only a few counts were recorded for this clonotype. The CDR3 region is CASRIQGGGYTF. CDR3 coding DNA: TGTGCCAGCAGGATACAGGGCGGTGGCTACACCTTC. The V gene is TRBV6-5, the J gene TRBJ1-2, with D possibly TRBD1 on 6 matching bases. CDR1 is MNHEY, CDR2 SVGAGI, per germline. The CDR3 runs 12 residues. Trimming shortened V by 6 bases and J by 7 bases, and 12 bases separated the two germline ends.

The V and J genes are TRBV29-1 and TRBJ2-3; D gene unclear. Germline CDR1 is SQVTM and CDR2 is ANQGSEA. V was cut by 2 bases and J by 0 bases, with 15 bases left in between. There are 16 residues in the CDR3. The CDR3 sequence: CSVEWLALGSTDTQYF. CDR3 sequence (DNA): TGCAGCGTTGAATGGTTAGCTCTGGGGAGCACAGATACGCAGTATTTT.

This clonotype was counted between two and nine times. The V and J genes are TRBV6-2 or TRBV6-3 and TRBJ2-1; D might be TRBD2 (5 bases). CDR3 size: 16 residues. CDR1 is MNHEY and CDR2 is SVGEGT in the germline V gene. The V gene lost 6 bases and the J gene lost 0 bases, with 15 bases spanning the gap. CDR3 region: CASSYRERSSYNEQFF. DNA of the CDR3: TGTGCCAGCAGCTACCGCGAGCGGAGCTCCTACAATGAGCAGTTCTTC.

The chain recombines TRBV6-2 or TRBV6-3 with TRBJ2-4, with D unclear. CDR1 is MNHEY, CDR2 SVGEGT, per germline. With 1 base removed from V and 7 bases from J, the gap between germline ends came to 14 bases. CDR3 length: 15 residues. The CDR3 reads CASSYYRRSWNIQYF. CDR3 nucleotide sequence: TGTGCCAGCAGTTACTACCGGCGTAGTTGGAACATTCAGTACTTC.

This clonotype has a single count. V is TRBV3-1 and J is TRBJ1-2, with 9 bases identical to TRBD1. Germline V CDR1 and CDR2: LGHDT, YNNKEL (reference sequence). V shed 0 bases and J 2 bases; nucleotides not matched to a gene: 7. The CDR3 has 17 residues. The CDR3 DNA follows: TGTGCCAGCAGCCAAGATCCCCTGGGGACAGGGAACTATGGCTACACCTTC. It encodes CASSQDPLGTGNYGYTF. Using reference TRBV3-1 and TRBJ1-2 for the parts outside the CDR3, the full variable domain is DTAVSQTPKYLVTQMGNDKSIKCEQNLGHDTMYWYKQDSKKFLKIMFSYNNKELIINETVPNRFSPKSPDKAHLNLHINSLELGDSAVYFCASSQDPLGTGNYGYTFGSGTRLTVV.

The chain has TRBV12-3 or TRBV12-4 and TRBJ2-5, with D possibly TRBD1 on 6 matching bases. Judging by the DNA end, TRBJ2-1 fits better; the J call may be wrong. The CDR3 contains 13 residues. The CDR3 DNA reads TGTGCCAGCACCGGGACAATTCAAGAGACCCAGTTCTTC. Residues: CASTGTIQETQFF.

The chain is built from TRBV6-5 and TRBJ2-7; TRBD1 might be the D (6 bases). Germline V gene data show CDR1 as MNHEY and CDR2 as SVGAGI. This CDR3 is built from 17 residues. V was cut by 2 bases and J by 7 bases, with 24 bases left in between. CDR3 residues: CASSYGQYPFSYNEQYF. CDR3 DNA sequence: TGTGCCAGCAGTTACGGACAGTACCCTTTCTCCTACAATGAGCAGTACTTC.

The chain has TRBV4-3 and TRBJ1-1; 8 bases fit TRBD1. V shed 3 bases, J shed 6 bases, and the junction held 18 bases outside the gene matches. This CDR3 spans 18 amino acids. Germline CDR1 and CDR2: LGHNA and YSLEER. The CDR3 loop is CASSQGGQEAVGIAEAFF. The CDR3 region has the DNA TGCGCCAGCAGCCAGGGGGGACAGGAAGCCGTGGGAATCGCTGAAGCTTTCTTT.

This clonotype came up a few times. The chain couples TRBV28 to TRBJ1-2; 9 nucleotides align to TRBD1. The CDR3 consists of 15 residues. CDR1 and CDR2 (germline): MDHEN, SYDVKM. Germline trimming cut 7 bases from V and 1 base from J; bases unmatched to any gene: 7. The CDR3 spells CASTLGTGNNYGYTF. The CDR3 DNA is TGTGCCAGCACCCTCGGGACAGGGAATAACTATGGCTACACCTTC.

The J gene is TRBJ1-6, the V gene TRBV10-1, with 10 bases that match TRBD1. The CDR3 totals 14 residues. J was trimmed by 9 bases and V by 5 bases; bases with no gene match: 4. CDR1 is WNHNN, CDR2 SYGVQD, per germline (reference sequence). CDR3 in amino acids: CASSRDRGGSPLHF. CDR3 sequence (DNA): TGCGCCAGCAGTCGGGACAGGGGTGGTTCACCCCTCCACTTT.

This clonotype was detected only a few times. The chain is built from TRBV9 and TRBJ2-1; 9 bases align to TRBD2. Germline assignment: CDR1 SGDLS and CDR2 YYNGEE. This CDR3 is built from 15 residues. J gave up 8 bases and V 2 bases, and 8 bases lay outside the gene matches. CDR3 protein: CASSVLAGVGDEQFF. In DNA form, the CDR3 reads TGTGCCAGCAGCGTGTTAGCGGGAGTAGGAGATGAGCAGTTCTTC.

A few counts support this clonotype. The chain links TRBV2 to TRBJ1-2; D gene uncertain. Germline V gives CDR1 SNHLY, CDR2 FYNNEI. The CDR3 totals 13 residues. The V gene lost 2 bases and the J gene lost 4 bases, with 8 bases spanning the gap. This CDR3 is CASSELAGYGYTF. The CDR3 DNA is TGTGCCAGCAGTGAACTCGCCGGCTATGGCTACACCTTC.

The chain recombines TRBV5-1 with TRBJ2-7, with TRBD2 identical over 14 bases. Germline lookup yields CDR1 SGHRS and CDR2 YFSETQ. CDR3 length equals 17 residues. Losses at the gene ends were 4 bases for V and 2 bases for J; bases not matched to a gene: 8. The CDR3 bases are TGCGCCAGCAGCACTGGGACTAGCGGGAGAAGTCCCTACGAGCAGTACTTC. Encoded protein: CASSTGTSGRSPYEQYF.